The present T cell receptor beta chain was sequenced within a study of graft-versus-host responses after intestinal transplantation. Study at large: Transplant types were multivisceral, liver-intestinal, or isolated intestinal. Recipients were all induced with anti-thymocyte globulin, then given tacrolimus and steroids for roughly three years.

V shed 2 bases and J shed 0 bases, with 17 bases lying between them. Germline V gene lookup returns CDR1 SGHVS and CDR2 FQNEAQ. This CDR3 comprises 18 residues. Method: immunoSEQ multiplex PCR; TCRdb's copy keeps in-frame clones and lacks some. The table has about 130,000 clones, about 92% seen once; the top ten hold about 0.16%. As concerns this clone: Its matching antigen is unknown.

Study observations and caveats: Early HvG declines after transplant were associated with peak circulating GvH clone levels. In recipient marrow, GvH clones were found, and some appeared first in ileum or blood.

This TCR derives from a human donor who received an intestinal transplant. The sequenced sample was unstimulated CD4+ T cells sorted from spleen or lymph node cells, obtained before intestinal transplant. The chain carries TRBV7-8 and TRBJ2-1; possible D gene TRBD2, 5 bases. CDR3 amino acids: CASSLSRGNPSSYNEQFF. CDR3 sequence (DNA): TGTGCCAGCAGCTTATCCCGGGGTAACCCGAGCTCCTACAATGAGCAGTTCTTC. Combining the CDR3 with reference TRBV7-8 and TRBJ2-1 gives the whole variable domain GAGVSQSPRYKVAKRGQDVALRCDPISGHVSLFWYQQALGQGPEFLTYFQNEAQLDKSGLPSDRFFAERPEGSVSTLKIQRTQQEDSAVYLCASSLSRGNPSSYNEQFFGPGTRLTVL.